This TCR beta chain was documented in a study of CD8 T cells in Susac syndrome. The ends lost 6 bases at V and 4 bases at J; junction bases unmatched: 5. The CDR3 length is 14 residues. CDR1 and CDR2 from the germline V gene are MGHDK and SYGVNS. Sequencing of TCR beta was carried out in blood CD8+ and CD4+ T cells. An amount of RNA that ranged from roughly 0.5 to 1 ug was reverse transcribed with random hexamers. Amplification of TCR beta CDR3 was carried out by immunoSEQ multiplex PCR, which covered 54 Vbeta and 13 Jbeta segments. MiXCR, run by TCRdb on the immunoSEQ multiplex PCR reads, gives a single entry per CDR3 protein. The profile covers about 160,000 distinct CDR3 sequences, with roughly 94% appearing a single time and around 0.093% taken by the ten largest.

The chain joins TRBV25-1 to TRBJ1-4, with 7 positions matching TRBD1. This TCR derives from a human donor with multiple sclerosis. Sequenced: CD4+ T cells from PBMCs. The CDR3 loop is CASSPTGSNEKLFF. In DNA, the CDR3 is TGTGCCAGCAGCCCGACAGGGAGTAATGAAAAACTGTTTTTT.